The rows below give T cell receptor beta chains drawn from one sample of a study of blood T cell repertoires in COVID-19. The assay was immunoSEQ multiplex PCR, and TCRdb's table has in-frame clones only and misses some. Altogether around 220,000 clones are present, 70% to 90% being singletons, with the ten largest covering approximately 2.1%. The sequencing sample was made of peripheral blood. Receptors originate from a middle-aged woman who had recovered from COVID-19. Each CDR3 is given with its conserved first and last residue. The order of the fields is D gene, V gene, clone size, J gene, CDR3 DNA, CDR3 protein. D genes are given only for firm matches. The size of a clone is reported for some rows only, either as once, few or many, or as a class for expanded clones.

>-|TRBV30|-|TRBJ1-3
TGTGCCTGGAGCCCGTTAAATCAGTGGGCAGGGGCTGGAAACACCATATATTTT
CAWSPLNQWAGAGNTIYF
>TRBD1|TRBV4-1|-|TRBJ1-2
TGCGCCAGCAGCCAGGACAGGGGGCTTGGCTACACCTTC
CASSQDRGLGYTF
>-|TRBV30|-|TRBJ1-4
TGTGCCTGGAGTGTATGGGGGGGCGAGGATGAAAAACTGTTTTTT
CAWSVWGGEDEKLFF
>-|TRBV6-2/TRBV6-3|-|TRBJ2-7
TGTGCCAGCAGTTACTCCCACAGGGTTTCCTACGAGCAGTACTTC
CASSYSHRVSYEQYF
>-|TRBV27|-|TRBJ2-1
TGTGCCAGCAGTTTATTGGCTAGCGTCGACAATGAGCAGTTCTTC
CASSLLASVDNEQFF
>-|TRBV19|-|TRBJ2-3
TGTGCCAGTAAGAGCAGGGGGGCCACAGATACGCAGTATTTT
CASKSRGATDTQYF
>-|TRBV6-6|-|TRBJ2-3
TGTGCCAGCAGTTATGGCAGGGGTGCAGATACGCAGTATTTT
CASSYGRGADTQYF
>TRBD1|TRBV27|-|TRBJ1-2
TGTGCCAGCAGTTTCTCCCGACAGGGGGGTGGCTACACCTTC
CASSFSRQGGGYTF
>-|TRBV5-4|-|TRBJ2-3
TGTGCCAGCAGCTTACAGGTCACAGATACGCAGTATTTT
CASSLQVTDTQYF
>-|TRBV19|-|TRBJ1-3
TGTGCCAGTAGTATAGAGGCCCGGGGCTCTGGAAACACCATATATTTT
CASSIEARGSGNTIYF
>TRBD1|TRBV7-2|few|TRBJ1-3
TGTGCCAGCAGCCCAAGGACAGGGGGTAGTGGAAACACCATATATTTT
CASSPRTGGSGNTIYF
>-|TRBV30|-|TRBJ1-3
TGTGGGACATCCTTTGGAAACACCATATATTTT
CGTSFGNTIYF
>-|TRBV7-2|-|TRBJ2-1
TGTGCCAGCAGCCGGGACTTCAGCTCCTACAATGAGCAGTTCTTC
CASSRDFSSYNEQFF
>TRBD1|TRBV27|-|TRBJ1-3
TGTGCCAGCAGTGCAACAGGGGGCGGAAACACCATATATTTT
CASSATGGGNTIYF
>-|TRBV20-1|-|TRBJ1-3
TGCAGTGCTGGGGCCAGCAACACCATATATTTT
CSAGASNTIYF
>-|TRBV27|-|TRBJ2-7
TGTGCCAGCAGCTTCCTACGGAGCCGCCCCGAGCAGTACTTC
CASSFLRSRPEQYF
>TRBD2|TRBV19|-|TRBJ2-1
TGTGCCAGTAGTAGACCGGGACTAGCGGGGGGCCTATCCTACAATGAGCAGTTCTTC
CASSRPGLAGGLSYNEQFF
>-|TRBV4-3|-|TRBJ2-3
TGCGCCAGCAGCCAAGATCTTCAGATACAGGGTACGCAGTATTTT
CASSQDLQIQGTQYF
>-|TRBV10-3|-|TRBJ1-2
TGTGCCATCAGTGGGGGCGTACAGTATGGCTACACCTTC
CAISGGVQYGYTF
>TRBD1|TRBV9|-|TRBJ1-2
TGTGCCAGCAGCGTAGATCTCCCCGGGACAGAAGCTAACTATGGCTACACCTTC
CASSVDLPGTEANYGYTF
>-|TRBV6-6|-|TRBJ2-4
TGTGCCAGCAGTCCAGGGAATTACATTCAGTACTTC
CASSPGNYIQYF
>-|TRBV29-1|-|TRBJ2-1
TGCAGCGTTGAGGACTTCCCCTACAATGAGCAGTTCTTC
CSVEDFPYNEQFF
>TRBD1|TRBV10-3|-|TRBJ1-4
TGTGCCATCAGTGAGTCGATGCCGGGACAGGGGGATCAGGGAAAACTGTTTTTT
CAISESMPGQGDQGKLFF
>-|TRBV30|-|TRBJ2-7
TGTGCCTGTCGGGGAGGTCCTACCTACGAGCAGTACTTC
CACRGGPTYEQYF
>-|TRBV5-6|-|TRBJ1-2
TGTGCCAGCAGTTACGAGGGCTATGGCTACACCTTC
CASSYEGYGYTF
>TRBD2|TRBV7-3|-|TRBJ2-5
TGTGCCAGCAGCCCCCGGACTAGCGGGAGTCGAGAGACCCAGTACTTC
CASSPRTSGSRETQYF
>-|TRBV29-1|-|TRBJ1-1
TGCAGCGCTGCGGAGGGAAGCAGGGCTTTCTTT
CSAAEGSRAFF
>-|TRBV11-2|-|TRBJ1-1
TGTGCCAGCAGCTTAGGGGATCGGACAACAGCTTTCTTT
CASSLGDRTTAFF
>-|TRBV7-2|few|TRBJ1-3
TGTGCCAGCAGCTTAGCGGGTCGGGGTTTTGGAAACACCATATATTTT
CASSLAGRGFGNTIYF
>-|TRBV6-5|few|TRBJ2-3
TGTGCCAGCAGTTTCTCAAGCGGGTCTGCAGATACGCAGTATTTT
CASSFSSGSADTQYF
>-|TRBV24-1|few|TRBJ1-2
TGTGCCACCAGTGACGTCGGGACACCTTATGGCTACACCTTC
CATSDVGTPYGYTF
>-|TRBV5-4|-|TRBJ1-1
TGTGCCAGCAGCTTGGGTAGCCTGCCTGGGGAGGGAGCTTTCTTT
CASSLGSLPGEGAFF
>TRBD1|TRBV6-2/TRBV6-3|-|TRBJ2-7
TGTGCCAGCAGTTCCGGGACAGGGGGCTACAGGGCTTACGAGCAGTACTTC
CASSSGTGGYRAYEQYF
>-|TRBV7-3|-|TRBJ1-2
TGTGCCAGCAGCCAAACCCACGGGTTTTATGGCTACACCTTC
CASSQTHGFYGYTF
>TRBD1|TRBV11-2|once|TRBJ1-1
TGTGCCAGCAGCTCAACCGACAGGGTCGCGAACACTGAAGCTTTCTTT
CASSSTDRVANTEAFF
>TRBD2|TRBV5-1|-|TRBJ2-5
TGCGCCAGCACGCCTAGCGGGGGGCGCGAAGAGACCCAGTACTTC
CASTPSGGREETQYF
>-|TRBV7-2|-|TRBJ2-7
TGTGCCAGCAGCGAGACAGGGAGGTACGAGCAGTACTTC
CASSETGRYEQYF
>TRBD2|TRBV7-2|-|TRBJ2-7
TGTGCCAGCAGCTCTGGACTAGCGGGTCCCAGACGGGACTTC
CASSSGLAGPRRDF
>-|TRBV4-2|-|TRBJ1-2
TGTGCCAGCAGCCGCTACGACAGCTACTACACCTTC
CASSRYDSYYTF
>-|TRBV11-3|-|TRBJ2-3
TGTGCCAGCAGCTTTGCGGGGAAGAGCACAGATACGCAGTATTTT
CASSFAGKSTDTQYF
>-|TRBV14|-|TRBJ2-3
TGTGCCAGCAGCCAATGGGAGGCGGGGCGCACAGATACGCAGTATTTT
CASSQWEAGRTDTQYF
>TRBD2|TRBV14|-|TRBJ2-7
TGTGCCAGCAGCCAAGATATGTACGCGGGAGATGAGCAGTACTTC
CASSQDMYAGDEQYF
>-|TRBV15|-|TRBJ2-3
TGTGCCACCAGCAGAGATATAGACTACACAGATACGCAGTATTTT
CATSRDIDYTDTQYF
>-|TRBV7-2|-|TRBJ2-7
TGTGCCAGCAGCTTAGCGGGCACTTCCTACGAGCAGTACTTC
CASSLAGTSYEQYF
>TRBD2|TRBV6-5|-|TRBJ2-1
TGTGCCAGCAGTTACACACGGGGGGAGGGGTACAATGAGCAGTTCTTC
CASSYTRGEGYNEQFF
>-|TRBV3-1/TRBV3-2|once|TRBJ2-5
TGTGCCAGCAGCCACCCAGGAGGCCAAGAGACCCAGTACTTC
CASSHPGGQETQYF
>TRBD1|TRBV5-8|-|TRBJ2-7
TGTGCCAGCAACACCGACAGGGACGCCTACGAGCAGTACTTC
CASNTDRDAYEQYF
>-|TRBV5-1|-|TRBJ2-7
TGCGCCAGCAGCTTGGCCAACCCCGGGACCTACGAGCAGTACTTC
CASSLANPGTYEQYF
>TRBD1|TRBV3-1/TRBV3-2|once|TRBJ2-3
TGTGCCAGCAGCCAGGGTGGACAGGCCCACACAGATACGCAGTATTTT
CASSQGGQAHTDTQYF
>-|TRBV10-2|-|TRBJ2-7
TGCGCCAGCAGTGTTTACCCGGGGGTATCTCGAGCCTACGAGCAGTACTTC
CASSVYPGVSRAYEQYF
>TRBD1|TRBV7-3|-|TRBJ1-1
TGTGCCAGCAGCTTGGACAGGGAATCGGCTGAAGCTTTCTTT
CASSLDRESAEAFF
>-|TRBV29-1|-|TRBJ2-2
TGCAGCGTCGAGTACACCGGGGAGCTGTTTTTT
CSVEYTGELFF
>-|TRBV3-1/TRBV3-2|-|TRBJ2-4
TGTGCCAGCAGCCAAGGAGCCTCGACAGTAAAAAACATTCAGTACTTC
CASSQGASTVKNIQYF
>-|TRBV4-2|-|TRBJ2-2
TGTGCCAGCAGCCAAGTGGGGCAGGCCCCCGGGGAGCTGTTTTTT
CASSQVGQAPGELFF
>-|TRBV15|-|TRBJ2-3
TGTGCCACCAGCAGAGATGGAGGCGGCAGCCCAGGAGATACGCAGTATTTT
CATSRDGGGSPGDTQYF